The 29 T cell receptor beta chains in this list originate from one sample, sequenced in a study of CD8 T cells in Susac syndrome. The RNA, about 0.45 to 1 ug, was put through reverse transcription using random hexamers. TCRdb independently ran MiXCR on the immunoSEQ multiplex PCR reads; one entry per CDR3 protein. Of roughly 200,000 distinct CDR3 sequences listed, 90% to 95% are singletons. The sequenced material came from CD4+ T cells from PBMCs. The source of these receptors is a human donor with Susac syndrome.

The chain couples TRBV15 to TRBJ1-2; D is ambiguous. The germline V and J ends were trimmed by 1 base and 8 bases, with 23 bases remaining between them. The V gene's germline CDR1 is LNHNV and CDR2 YYDKDF (reference sequence). The CDR3 sequence is 17 residues long. The CDR3 DNA is TGTGCCACCAGCAGAGCCTCCGGGCCCGGTCCCTCCGGAGGCTACACCTTC. This codes for CATSRASGPGPSGGYTF.

This clonotype was seen once. The chain joins TRBV6-5 to TRBJ1-1, with D perhaps TRBD1 (5 bases). The CDR3 contains 15 residues. Trimming removed 2 bases at V and 5 bases at J, with 15 bases between. The germline V gene has CDR1 MNHEY and CDR2 SVGAGI. The CDR3 loop reads CASSYISRGGTEAFF. CDR3 DNA sequence: TGTGCCAGCAGTTACATAAGTAGGGGTGGGACTGAAGCTTTCTTT.

The gene calls are TRBV25-1 and TRBJ2-2; a possible D gene is TRBD1 (5 bases). The CDR3 length is 17 residues. Trimming left V 2 bases short and J 5 bases short, with 18 bases between. Germline values: CDR1 MGHDK, CDR2 SYGVNS. Here the CDR3 reads CASSEIGVGGVTGELFF. The CDR3, as DNA: TGTGCCAGCAGTGAAATAGGGGTTGGTGGGGTTACCGGGGAGCTGTTTTTT.

This chain connects TRBV30 to TRBJ2-7; D ambiguous. From germline, CDR1 is GTSNPN and CDR2 SVGIG (reference sequence). The CDR3 spans 13 residues. V was pared by 2 bases and J by 0 bases, with 8 bases between. The CDR3 nucleotides read TGTGCCTGGAGTCTGAGTCTCTCCTACGAGCAGTACTTC. Its translation is CAWSLSLSYEQYF.

V gene TRBV2 combines with J gene TRBJ1-5; unclear D gene. Looked up from germline, CDR1 is SNHLY and CDR2 is FYNNEI. V dropped 6 bases and J dropped 3 bases, with 21 bases sitting between them. This CDR3 comprises 17 residues. CDR3 residues: CASRGSVRRAANQPQHF. The CDR3 DNA follows: TGTGCCAGCAGGGGCAGCGTCCGACGGGCCGCCAATCAGCCCCAGCATTTT.

This sequence joins TRBV20-1 and TRBJ1-5; D gene ambiguous. V dropped 5 bases and J dropped 1 base, with 12 bases sitting between them. The CDR3 loop spans 14 amino acids. Germline lookup yields CDR1 DFQATT and CDR2 SNEGSKA (reference sequence). The CDR3 loop reads CSASSYESNQPQHF. The DNA of the CDR3 is TGCAGTGCTTCGTCGTATGAGAGCAATCAGCCCCAGCATTTT.

The V call is TRBV18, the J call TRBJ2-2; D remains unclear. Germline V gives CDR1 KGHSH, CDR2 LQKENI. The CDR3 is made up of 12 amino acids. The V and J ends lost 8 bases and 3 bases respectively, with 7 bases between them. The CDR3 sequence: CASGIYTGELFF. The CDR3 region has the DNA TGTGCCAGCGGAATATACACCGGGGAGCTGTTTTTT.

The gene calls are TRBV9 and TRBJ2-3; tentatively, D is TRBD1 or TRBD2 (5 bases each). Deletions cut 4 bases from V and 2 bases from J, with 11 bases between. Germline loops: CDR1 SGDLS, CDR2 YYNGEE. There are 14 residues in the CDR3. In DNA form, the CDR3 reads TGTGCCAGCAGCTTCGACGGGACCACAGATACGCAGTATTTT. It yields the protein CASSFDGTTDTQYF.

The rearrangement joins TRBV6-1 to TRBJ2-7; D gene uncertain. V was shortened by 2 bases and J by 6 bases, with 11 bases between the two germline ends. The CDR3 contains 13 residues. Per germline, CDR1 MNHNS and CDR2 SASEGT. This CDR3 is CASSERSGVEQYF. The CDR3 coding sequence is TGTGCCAGCAGTGAAAGGAGTGGTGTCGAGCAGTACTTC.

V and J are TRBV10-3 and TRBJ2-2, with 10 bases aligning to TRBD1. J was trimmed by 3 bases and V by 4 bases; bases with no gene match: 2. CDR3 length equals 15 residues. The germline gives CDR1 ENHRY, CDR2 SYGVKD. CDR3 in DNA: TGTGCCATCAGTGTGGACAGGGGGGACACCGGGGAGCTGTTTTTT. Protein sequence: CAISVDRGDTGELFF.

DNA of the CDR3: TGTGCCAGCAGTTTTGAGGGGGTGTATGGGGCCAACGTCCTGACTTTC. Its translation is CASSFEGVYGANVLTF. This chain uses TRBV12-3 or TRBV12-4 with TRBJ2-6; a weak D match, TRBD1 (6 bases). The CDR3 is made up of 16 amino acids. The germline V and J ends were trimmed by 3 bases and 3 bases, with 12 bases remaining between them.

J is TRBJ1-4 and V is TRBV2; no reliable D call. Germline V CDR1 and CDR2: SNHLY, FYNNEI. Deletions cut 6 bases from V and 10 bases from J, with 18 bases between. This CDR3 comprises 14 residues. The CDR3 spells CASRYSTRRVKLFF. CDR3 sequence (DNA): TGTGCCAGCAGGTATTCTACGCGCCGGGTAAAACTGTTTTTT.

The CDR3 region has the DNA TGTGCCAGCAGCTCAGGGAGGGGACTACCCACAGATACGCAGTATTTT. This encodes CASSSGRGLPTDTQYF. The chain carries TRBV9 and TRBJ2-3; 7 bases fit TRBD2. The CDR3 is 16 amino acids. Losses at the gene ends were 4 bases for V and 2 bases for J; bases not matched to a gene: 10. Germline V gene data show CDR1 as SGDLS and CDR2 as YYNGEE.

This clonotype was observed a single time. CDR3 sequence (DNA): TGTGCCAGCAGTATTGGGGGCGCGAACACCGGGGAGCTGTTTTTT. Its translation: CASSIGGANTGELFF. The chain has TRBV27 and TRBJ2-2, with D perhaps matching TRBD1 (6 bases). CDR1 is MNHEY and CDR2 is SMNVEV in the germline V gene (reference sequence). This CDR3 comprises 15 residues. V lost 5 bases to trimming and J lost 0 bases, with 10 bases between them.

In this sample, this clonotype turned up once. The chain recombines TRBV14 with TRBJ1-1, with a weak D call TRBD1 (6 bases). The CDR3 has 18 residues. V gave up 1 base and J gave up 4 bases, with 22 bases separating them. The germline gives CDR1 SGHDN, CDR2 FVKESK. The CDR3 DNA is TGTGCCAGCAGCCAAGGGTCTTGGCAGGGGCGTTTGGGCACTGAAGCTTTCTTT. It specifies CASSQGSWQGRLGTEAFF. Looking up the rest from reference TRBV14 and TRBJ1-1 gives the full variable domain: EAGVTQFPSHSVIEKGQTVTLRCDPISGHDNLYWYRRVMGKEIKFLLHFVKESKQDESGMPNNRFLAERTGGTYSTLKVQPAELEDSGVYFCASSQGSWQGRLGTEAFFGQGTRLTVV.

V is TRBV6-5 and J is TRBJ2-4; 9 positions agree with TRBD1. The CDR3 length is 16 residues. Per germline, CDR1 MNHEY and CDR2 SVGAGI. The J segment lost 4 bases and the V segment lost 2 bases, leaving 6 bases of the junction unmatched. The CDR3 here is CASSYSSGQGKNIQYF. In DNA form, the CDR3 reads TGTGCCAGCAGTTACAGTTCGGGACAGGGAAAAAACATTCAGTACTTC.

The chain combines TRBV20-1 with TRBJ1-2; no reliable D call. Germline V CDR1 and CDR2: DFQATT, SNEGSKA (reference sequence). V gave up 3 bases and J gave up 6 bases, with 14 bases separating them. This CDR3 contains 13 residues. CDR3 DNA sequence: TGCAGTGCTAGGCTAGACCGTTCCGATGGCTACACCTTC. Protein: CSARLDRSDGYTF.

This chain links TRBV28 with TRBJ2-7, with TRBD2 matching over 8 bases. CDR1 and CDR2 (germline): MDHEN, SYDVKM. J gave up 2 bases and V 6 bases, and 9 bases lay outside the gene matches. The CDR3 runs 15 residues. CDR3 nucleotides: TGTGCCAGCAGAGTTAGCGGGATCCAGCCCTACGAGCAGTACTTC. Protein: CASRVSGIQPYEQYF.

This clonotype has only one observation. The chain uses TRBV6-2 or TRBV6-3 and TRBJ2-1, with 8 bases that match TRBD2. Germline assignment: CDR1 MNHEY and CDR2 SVGEGT. The CDR3 contains 14 residues. V was pared by 11 bases and J by 9 bases, with 15 bases of the junction left unmatched. The CDR3 coding sequence is TGTGCCGCCCTCGGGGTAGCGGGAACCAGTGAGCAGTTCTTC. Translation gives CAALGVAGTSEQFF.

CDR3 nucleotides: TGTGCCAGCAGCTTAGGGGCGGTAAGGCGACAGCCCCAGCATTTT. Its translation is CASSLGAVRRQPQHF. V is TRBV7-2 and J is TRBJ1-5; D unclear. This CDR3 spans 15 amino acids. V lost 1 base to trimming and J lost 7 bases, with 14 bases between them. The V gene's germline CDR1 is SGHTA and CDR2 FQGNSA.

The chain employs TRBV7-9 and TRBJ2-1, with TRBD1 identical over 10 bases. The V and J ends lost 4 bases and 5 bases, in that order; junction bases with no gene match: 14. The CDR3 has 18 residues. CDR1 is SEHNR and CDR2 is FQNEAQ in the germline V gene (reference sequence). The CDR3 protein is CASSYYLLRDRGHNEQFF. The DNA for the CDR3 is TGTGCCAGCAGCTATTACCTCCTCCGGGACAGGGGCCACAATGAGCAGTTCTTC.

The J gene is TRBJ1-2, the V gene TRBV12-3 or TRBV12-4; the D gene is possibly TRBD1 (6 bases). The length of the CDR3 is 14 residues. Trimming shortened V by 7 bases and J by 4 bases, and 16 bases separated the two germline ends. The DNA for the CDR3 is TGTGCCAGCAAGCGTGGACAGACAGCCTATGGCTACACCTTC. Its translation: CASKRGQTAYGYTF.

The chain uses TRBV19 and TRBJ2-7; TRBD1 aligns across 8 bases. With V trimmed by 1 base and J by 3 bases, 5 bases remained unmatched. This CDR3 has 15 residues. CDR1 is LNHDA and CDR2 is SQIVND in the germline V gene (reference sequence). The CDR3 coding sequence is TGTGCCAGTAGTATAGGGGACAGGATCAACTACGAGCAGTACTTC. This encodes CASSIGDRINYEQYF.

The V call is TRBV5-4, the J call TRBJ2-7; 8 positions agree with TRBD2. The germline gives CDR1 SGHNT, CDR2 YYREEE (reference sequence). The CDR3 has 14 residues. The J segment lost 7 bases and the V segment lost 3 bases, leaving 9 bases of the junction unmatched. The CDR3 DNA reads TGTGCCAGCAGCTCCGGACTAGCCTTGGGAGAGCAGTACTTC. The encoded protein is CASSSGLALGEQYF.

The CDR3 protein is CASSFGLSEQFF. The CDR3 nucleotides are TGTGCCAGCAGTTTTGGGTTATCCGAGCAGTTCTTC. The V gene is TRBV12-3 or TRBV12-4, the J gene TRBJ2-1; D gene unclear. Trimming shortened V by 3 bases and J by 10 bases, and 10 bases separated the two germline ends. This CDR3 has 12 residues.

The J gene is TRBJ2-2, the V gene TRBV20-1; 9 nucleotides match TRBD2. CDR3 size: 16 residues. J lost 7 bases, V lost 3 bases, and 12 bases had no gene match. Germline V gene sequence: CDR1 DFQATT, CDR2 SNEGSKA (reference sequence). DNA of the CDR3: TGCAGTGCTAGGGGCTCCGGCGGGGGGGCTAACGGGGAGCTGTTTTTT. Its translation: CSARGSGGGANGELFF.

This rearrangement joins TRBV6-1 to TRBJ2-2; D unclear. The V gene lost 6 bases and the J gene lost 6 bases, with 23 bases spanning the gap. CDR1 and CDR2 (germline): MNHNS, SASEGT. This CDR3 has 17 residues. The CDR3 DNA reads as TGTGCCAGCAGGGACCTTCCGACTGGGTACTTAGCCGGGGAGCTGTTTTTT. It specifies CASRDLPTGYLAGELFF.

This clonotype was detected a few times. The gene calls are TRBV6-1 and TRBJ2-5, with TRBD2 matching 11 bases. CDR1 and CDR2 (germline): MNHNS, SASEGT. The junction had 5 bases not matched to a gene; V was cut back by 6 bases and J by 2 bases. The CDR3 extends over 15 amino acids. This CDR3 is CASSPRLAGQETQYF. The CDR3 DNA follows: TGTGCCAGCAGCCCAAGACTAGCGGGACAAGAGACCCAGTACTTC.

V is TRBV3-1 and J is TRBJ2-7; TRBD2 aligns across 8 bases. CDR3 length equals 15 residues. CDR1 and CDR2 from the germline V gene are LGHDT and YNNKEL (reference sequence). Trimming at V came to 4 bases and at J to 0 bases, leaving 5 bases not matched to a gene. CDR3 protein: CASSLTSVRSYEQYF. CDR3 nucleotide sequence: TGTGCCAGCAGCCTGACTAGCGTACGCTCCTACGAGCAGTACTTC.